These 4 T cell receptor beta chains originate from one sample sequenced in a study of cytomegalovirus exposure and HLA in healthy donors. Assay: immunoSEQ multiplex PCR; the TCRdb copy retains only in-frame clones and omits some. The sample includes under 140,000 clones, roughly 87% of them seen just once. The material sequenced was PBMCs. These receptors all come from a woman younger than 30 in good health and CMV-seronegative.

DNA of the CDR3: TGCGCCAGCAGCAGGTCAGGGTCCCAAGATTCACCCCTCCACTTT. This translates into CASSRSGSQDSPLHF. The chain is built from TRBV5-1 and TRBJ1-6, with D perhaps TRBD1 (5 bases). In germline, CDR1 is SGHRS, CDR2 YFSETQ. Deletions cut 4 bases from V and 8 bases from J, with 16 bases between. CDR3 length equals 15 residues.

Only one count was recorded for this clone. This sequence joins TRBV5-6 and TRBJ1-5; 9 bases are shared with TRBD1. This CDR3 contains 13 residues. V dropped 7 bases and J dropped 9; count of bases not matched to a gene: 8. Germline assignment: CDR1 SGHDT and CDR2 YYEEEE. The CDR3 DNA reads TGTGCCAGCGGACAGGGGATCCGGGGGCCCCAGCATTTT. It specifies CASGQGIRGPQHF.

The rearrangement uses TRBV4-3 and TRBJ2-2; no definite D call. Germline-derived CDR1 and CDR2 are LGHNA and YSLEER. The germline V and J ends were trimmed by 3 bases and 6 bases, with 11 bases remaining between them. The CDR3 length is 14 residues. CDR3 amino acids: CASSHPGLAGELFF. CDR3 nucleotides: TGCGCCAGCAGCCACCCTGGCCTTGCCGGGGAGCTGTTTTTT.

V is TRBV4-3 and J is TRBJ1-2; maybe TRBD1 (5 bases). The V gene's germline CDR1 is LGHNA and CDR2 YSLEER. This CDR3 spans 17 amino acids. Trimming removed 0 bases at V and 8 bases at J, with 22 bases between. CDR3 DNA: TGCGCCAGCAGCCAAGATCTTGGGACGGGGGTCTCCTTGGGCTACACCTTC. Encoded protein: CASSQDLGTGVSLGYTF.